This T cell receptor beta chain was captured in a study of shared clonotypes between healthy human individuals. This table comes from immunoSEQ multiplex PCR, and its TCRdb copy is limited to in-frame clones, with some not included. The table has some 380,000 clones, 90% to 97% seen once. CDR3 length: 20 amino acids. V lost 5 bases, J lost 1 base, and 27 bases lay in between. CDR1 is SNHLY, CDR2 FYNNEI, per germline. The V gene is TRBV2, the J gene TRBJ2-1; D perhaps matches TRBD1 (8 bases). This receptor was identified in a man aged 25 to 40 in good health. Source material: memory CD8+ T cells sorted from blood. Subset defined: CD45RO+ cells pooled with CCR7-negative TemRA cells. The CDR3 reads CASSSFMRQGRGGSYNEQFF. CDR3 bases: TGTGCCAGCAGTAGCTTTATGCGACAGGGGAGGGGCGGGTCCTACAATGAGCAGTTCTTC.